This is a list of T cell receptor beta chains from one sample in a study of T-cell reconstitution after alpha-beta-depleted transplantation in children. A single record per CDR3 protein comes from TCRdb applying MiXCR to the PCR reads. In the table there are some 440,000 distinct CDR3 sequences, roughly 15% of which are singletons. Sequenced material: PBMCs, mostly from graft donor cells, taken 360 days after TCRalphabeta/CD19-depleted stem cell transplant. The receptors here all came from a boy in the first two years of life who had a stem cell transplant for Wiskott-Aldrich syndrome, so the T cells may come from the graft donor. Both conserved end residues are part of each CDR3. A D gene is named only where the DNA matches it firmly. A clone size is listed for some rows: how often the clone was seen (once, few, many), or a class if it is expanded.

v_call,clone_size,j_call,d_call,cdr3_aa,cdr3_nt
TRBV4-3,NA,TRBJ2-6,TRBD2,CASSQVGSGRTGANVLTF,TGCGCCAGCAGCCAAGTTGGTAGCGGGAGGACTGGGGCCAACGTCCTGACTTTC
TRBV4-2,few,TRBJ2-1,NA,CASSPPVYEQFF,TGTGCCAGCAGCCCCCCCGTCTATGAGCAGTTCTTC
TRBV20-1,few,TRBJ2-1,NA,CSARVRLSYNEQFF,TGCAGTGCTAGAGTGCGTCTTTCCTACAATGAGCAGTTCTTC
TRBV28,NA,TRBJ2-7,TRBD1,CASRPPGQRASYEQYF,TGTGCCAGCAGGCCCCCGGGACAGAGGGCCTCCTACGAGCAGTACTTC
TRBV7-9,few,TRBJ2-7,NA,CASSLETGEVDEQYF,TGTGCCAGCAGCTTAGAAACGGGAGAAGTGGACGAGCAGTACTTC
TRBV5-1,NA,TRBJ2-3,TRBD2,CASSLALLAGGGDTQYF,TGCGCCAGCAGCTTGGCCTTACTAGCGGGAGGAGGTGATACGCAGTATTTT
TRBV5-1,few,TRBJ2-1,NA,CASSFDRPPYMFGQFF,TGCGCCAGCAGCTTTGACCGGCCCCCCTACATGTTCGGGCAGTTCTTC
TRBV12-3/TRBV12-4,few,TRBJ1-2,NA,CASSLRRLGYGYTF,TGTGCCAGCAGTTTAAGGAGGCTGGGGTATGGCTACACCTTC
TRBV10-3,few,TRBJ2-7,NA,CAIARGQPSYEQYF,TGTGCCATCGCCCGCGGGCAGCCCTCCTACGAGCAGTACTTC
TRBV7-2,NA,TRBJ1-5,NA,CASSSFGAIEPQHF,TGTGCCAGCAGCTCTTTCGGGGCCATAGAGCCCCAGCATTTT
TRBV11-1,NA,TRBJ2-1,TRBD2,CASSLGVGLAGVGLYNEQFF,TGTGCCAGCAGCTTAGGAGTGGGACTAGCGGGAGTCGGGCTCTACAATGAGCAGTTCTTC
TRBV6-5,NA,TRBJ2-1,TRBD1,CASSYVPTGDNEQFF,TGTGCCAGCAGTTACGTTCCGACAGGGGACAATGAGCAGTTCTTC
TRBV6-6,NA,TRBJ2-1,NA,CASSYPVAVF,TGTGCCAGCAGTTACCCCGTGGCCGTATTC
TRBV29-1,NA,TRBJ2-7,NA,CSVEIDRRYEQYF,TGCAGCGTTGAAATAGACCGCCGCTACGAGCAGTACTTC
TRBV29-1,NA,TRBJ1-1,NA,CSVGLGRNTEAFF,TGCAGCGTGGGGCTGGGCCGGAACACTGAAGCTTTCTTT
TRBV2,NA,TRBJ2-7,NA,CASSRRYEQYF,TGTGCCAGCAGCCGGCGCTACGAGCAGTACTTC
TRBV6-1,NA,TRBJ1-2,TRBD1,CASRIRTGHYGYTF,TGTGCCAGTCGGATCCGGACAGGGCACTATGGCTACACCTTC
TRBV18,NA,TRBJ2-1,NA,CASSGNRVPYNEQFF,TGTGCCAGCTCAGGTAACAGGGTCCCCTACAATGAGCAGTTCTTC
TRBV20-1,few,TRBJ2-1,TRBD2,CSAINWASGFNEQFF,TGCAGTGCCATAAACTGGGCTAGCGGGTTCAATGAGCAGTTCTTC
TRBV7-9,many,TRBJ1-2,NA,CASSLVGHGYTF,TGTGCCAGCAGCTTAGTAGGGCACGGCTACACCTTC
TRBV10-1,few,TRBJ2-3,TRBD2,CASATSGSTDTQYF,TGCGCCAGCGCGACTAGCGGGAGTACGGATACGCAGTATTTT
TRBV20-1,NA,TRBJ1-5,TRBD1,CSTGGRNQPQHF,TGCAGTACAGGGGGACGAAATCAGCCCCAGCATTTT
TRBV7-9,few,TRBJ2-7,TRBD1,CASSLSRDRGEQYF,TGTGCCAGCAGCTTATCCCGGGACAGGGGCGAGCAGTACTTC
TRBV11-2,few,TRBJ2-5,NA,CASSLVGIGGSTQYF,TGTGCCAGCAGCTTAGTTGGGATTGGGGGGAGTACCCAGTACTTC
TRBV4-3,many,TRBJ2-7,TRBD1,CASSQEWGQGEQYF,TGCGCCAGCAGCCAAGAGTGGGGACAGGGAGAGCAGTACTTC
TRBV12-3/TRBV12-4,few,TRBJ1-1,NA,CASRTQNTEAFF,TGTGCCAGCAGAACCCAGAACACTGAAGCTTTCTTT
TRBV6-5,NA,TRBJ1-5,NA,CASSYGTGDQPQHF,TGTGCCAGCAGTTACGGGACCGGGGATCAGCCCCAGCATTTT
TRBV24-1,NA,TRBJ2-5,NA,CATSESEGWKTQYF,TGTGCCACCAGTGAATCTGAGGGTTGGAAGACCCAGTACTTC
TRBV6-2/TRBV6-3,NA,TRBJ2-7,NA,CASSGPGTSYEQYF,TGTGCCAGCAGTGGCCCCGGGACAAGTTACGAGCAGTACTTC
TRBV7-9,few,TRBJ2-1,TRBD2,CASSFGLAGGYNEQFF,TGTGCCAGCAGCTTCGGACTAGCGGGGGGGTACAATGAGCAGTTCTTC
TRBV20-1,NA,TRBJ2-1,NA,CSAKRGGFDNEQFF,TGCAGTGCCAAAAGGGGCGGTTTTGACAATGAGCAGTTCTTC
TRBV12-3/TRBV12-4,NA,TRBJ2-2,NA,CASIEGGRTTGELFF,TGTGCCAGCATTGAGGGCGGACGGACCACCGGGGAGCTGTTTTTT
TRBV29-1,NA,TRBJ2-7,NA,CSVATRRKTYEQYF,TGCAGCGTTGCGACCCGGCGTAAGACCTACGAGCAGTACTTC
TRBV3-1,NA,TRBJ1-5,TRBD1,CAISLGGRQGGQPQHF,TGTGCCATCAGTCTGGGGGGTCGACAGGGGGGACAGCCCCAGCATTTT
TRBV5-1,NA,TRBJ1-6,TRBD1,CASSLERQGDSPLHF,TGCGCCAGCAGCTTGGAAAGACAGGGCGATTCACCCCTCCACTTT
TRBV24-1,NA,TRBJ2-1,TRBD2,CATSDPRTSGDLYNEQFF,TGTGCCACCAGTGATCCCCGGACTAGCGGGGACCTCTACAATGAGCAGTTCTTC
TRBV7-9,many,TRBJ1-1,NA,CASSLGSRWGTEAFF,TGTGCCAGCAGCTTAGGGTCTAGATGGGGCACTGAAGCTTTCTTT
TRBV6-5,few,TRBJ2-3,NA,CASSYSGSGNTQYF,TGTGCCAGCAGTTACTCAGGGTCTGGAAATACGCAGTATTTT
TRBV10-3,NA,TRBJ2-5,NA,CAISVLAYETQYF,TGTGCCATCAGTGTGTTAGCATACGAGACCCAGTACTTC
TRBV5-1,few,TRBJ2-7,NA,CASSLNVFSYEQYF,TGCGCCAGCAGCTTGAATGTTTTCTCCTACGAGCAGTACTTC